This passage covers 28 T cell receptor beta chains from one sample sequenced in a study of CD8+CD57+ T cells in acquired aplastic anemia. TCR beta VDJ combinations and CDR3 sequences were profiled from genomic DNA. TCRdb analysed the reads with MiXCR anew, one entry per CDR3 protein. The sample lists about 190,000 distinct CDR3 sequences; approximately 49% were seen once. The sequenced sample consisted of sorted CD4+, CD8+, or CD8+CD57+ T cells (not recorded which) from PBMCs. These receptors were taken from a human donor in good health, serving as a control.

The chain has TRBV3-1 and TRBJ2-7; a weak D match, TRBD2 (5 bases). The CDR3 length is 15 residues. Germline CDR1 is LGHDT and CDR2 is YNNKEL (reference sequence). Trimming pared 2 bases from V and 5 bases from J, leaving 16 bases between. CDR3 sequence reads: CASSQNLGSHDEQYF. The CDR3, as DNA: TGTGCCAGCAGCCAAAATTTAGGGAGCCACGACGAGCAGTACTTC.

The count of this clonotype is one. A junction boundary mismatches the germline segment, possibly from a read error. The chain links TRBV16 to TRBJ1-5; 9 nucleotides align to TRBD1. The CDR3 contains 13 residues. Germline assignment: CDR1 KGHSY and CDR2 FQNENV. The CDR3 nucleotides are TGTGCCAGCAGCCAGGACAGGGGTCAGTCCCAGCATTTT. Amino acids: CASSQDRGQSQHF.

The V gene is TRBV2, the J gene TRBJ2-5; 12 nucleotides line up with TRBD2. CDR3 length equals 15 residues. Germline V gives CDR1 SNHLY, CDR2 FYNNEI. V gave up 6 bases and J gave up 5 bases; unmatched junction bases: 7. The CDR3 protein is CASRPSGGAWETQYF. For the CDR3, the DNA is TGTGCCAGCAGACCTAGCGGGGGGGCCTGGGAGACCCAGTACTTC.

This clonotype was counted only a few times. V usage is TRBV7-9 and J usage is TRBJ2-1; the D gene is possibly TRBD1 (5 bases). Looked up from germline, CDR1 is SEHNR and CDR2 is FQNEAQ (reference sequence). Trimming shortened V by 5 bases and J by 6 bases, and 20 bases separated the two germline ends. CDR3 length: 16 amino acids. The CDR3 sequence is CASSPQILTESNEQFF. The CDR3, as DNA: TGTGCCAGCAGCCCCCAGATATTGACAGAGTCCAATGAGCAGTTCTTC.

This clonotype was observed many times. The rearrangement joins TRBV7-3 to TRBJ2-1, with a possible D match to TRBD1 (6 bases). The germline V gene encodes CDR1 SGHTA and CDR2 FQGTGA. The CDR3 loop spans 12 amino acids. V lost 5 bases and J lost 7, with 9 bases in between. CDR3 sequence reads: CASSPQGNEQFF. CDR3 nucleotides: TGTGCCAGCAGCCCACAGGGAAATGAGCAGTTCTTC.

The CDR3 is CASSIHVGEQYF. The CDR3, as DNA: TGTGCCAGCAGCATCCACGTGGGCGAGCAGTACTTC. The chain joins TRBV7-2 to TRBJ2-7; D ambiguous. CDR1 is SGHTA, CDR2 FQGNSA, per germline. The CDR3 covers 12 residues. V dropped 5 bases and J dropped 6 bases, with 11 bases sitting between them.

This chain connects TRBV29-1 to TRBJ2-7; 8 bases map to TRBD2. The V segment lost 7 bases and the J segment 1 base; nucleotides outside the gene matches: 6. The CDR3 has 13 amino acids. CDR1 is SQVTM, CDR2 ANQGSEA, per germline. The CDR3 DNA reads TGCAGCGCCACCAGCGGGAGATCCTACGAGCAGTACTTC. Encoded protein: CSATSGRSYEQYF.

V usage is TRBV5-1 and J usage is TRBJ2-7; D unclear. The CDR3 extends over 13 amino acids. The V end lost 2 bases, the J end lost 5 bases, and 11 bases lay between the germline ends. Germline CDR1 and CDR2: SGHRS and YFSETQ. The CDR3 DNA reads TGCGCCAGCAGCTTCACTGGCACCAACGAGCAGTACTTC. This gives the protein CASSFTGTNEQYF.

The chain employs TRBV7-9 and TRBJ1-1; 8 bases line up with TRBD1. The germline gives CDR1 SEHNR, CDR2 FQNEAQ (reference sequence). There are 16 residues in the CDR3. V shed 1 base, J shed 4 bases, and the junction held 8 bases outside the gene matches. CDR3 DNA sequence: TGTGCCAGCAGCTTAGTCCGACAGGGGAAGGGCACTGAAGCTTTCTTT. Translating gives CASSLVRQGKGTEAFF.

The V gene is TRBV12-3 or TRBV12-4, the J gene TRBJ2-3; 10 bases fit TRBD1. This CDR3 is 15 amino acids long. V lost 8 bases and J lost 2; bases outside the gene matches: 7. CDR3 amino acids: CASLWGQGLTDTQYF. In DNA, the CDR3 is TGTGCCAGCCTCTGGGGACAGGGGCTCACAGATACGCAGTATTTT.

The chain has TRBV7-2 and TRBJ2-1; TRBD2 matches 10 bases. Germline assignment: CDR1 SGHTA and CDR2 FQGNSA. There are 17 residues in the CDR3. The V gene end was trimmed by 1 base and the J gene end by 5 bases; junction bases not matched to a gene: 8. The CDR3 sequence: CASSLGLTSGDHNEQFF. Written as DNA, the CDR3 is TGTGCCAGCAGCTTAGGTTTAACTAGCGGGGACCACAATGAGCAGTTCTTC.

The chain carries TRBV11-2 and TRBJ2-7; weak D call: TRBD2 (5 bases). The CDR3 extends over 13 amino acids. Trimming took off 4 bases at V and 3 bases at J, with 10 bases between the two ends. Germline CDR1 and CDR2: SGHAT and FQNNGV. This chain's CDR3 is CASSSSGVYEQYF. The CDR3 coding sequence is TGTGCCAGCAGCTCGTCCGGGGTCTACGAGCAGTACTTC. The full variable domain, rest sourced from reference TRBV11-2 and TRBJ2-7, is EAGVAQSPRYKIIEKRQSVAFWCNPISGHATLYWYQQILGQGPKLLIQFQNNGVVDDSQLPKDRFSAERLKGVDSTLKIQPAKLEDSAVYLCASSSSGVYEQYFGPGTRLTVT.

Remarks on this clonotype: Possible read error: a much larger clone is one base away. This chain links TRBV20-1 with TRBJ1-2; D uncertain. The CDR3 has 12 residues. Germline CDR1 is DFQATT and CDR2 is SNEGSKA (reference sequence). Trimming shortened V by 3 bases and J by 5 bases, and 10 bases separated the two germline ends. This CDR3 is CSASGRVYGYTF. The CDR3 bases are TGCAGTGCTAGCGGCAGAGTGTATGGCTACACCTTC.

The gene calls are TRBV24-1 and TRBJ2-1; TRBD2 agrees at 8 bases. This CDR3 comprises 14 residues. The ends lost 1 base at V and 8 bases at J; junction bases unmatched: 3. In germline, CDR1 is KGHDR, CDR2 SFDVKD. The CDR3 nucleotides read TGTGCCACCAGTGATTTTCGAGCGGGGGATGAGCAGTTCTTC. The encoded protein is CATSDFRAGDEQFF.

This sequence joins TRBV10-3 and TRBJ2-5, with a tentative D call TRBD1 (5 bases). This CDR3 has 13 residues. The V and J ends lost 10 bases and 9 bases respectively, with 21 bases between them. Looked up from germline, CDR1 is ENHRY and CDR2 is SYGVKD. The CDR3 region is CASSREPNQPQYF. Here the CDR3 DNA reads TGTGCCAGCAGCAGGGAACCTAATCAGCCCCAGTACTTC.

The chain combines TRBV7-1 with TRBJ2-7; 8 bases match TRBD1. TRBV7-1 is reported as an ORF; its role is uncertain. V shed 2 bases and J 2 bases; nucleotides not matched to a gene: 14. The CDR3 length is 18 residues. The CDR3 coding sequence is TGTGCCAGCAGCTCACCACGGGTAGGACAGGGTCCAACCTACGAGCAGTACTTC. Translating it yields CASSSPRVGQGPTYEQYF.

The chain employs TRBV5-1 and TRBJ2-7; D gene uncertain. The germline V and J ends were trimmed by 6 bases and 2 bases, with 18 bases remaining between them. From germline, CDR1 is SGHRS and CDR2 YFSETQ. CDR3 length: 15 amino acids. CDR3 residues: CASKPGPTLTYEQYF. CDR3 in DNA: TGCGCCAGCAAACCTGGACCCACCCTAACCTACGAGCAGTACTTC.

The chain recombines TRBV20-1 with TRBJ1-5; D is undetermined. The CDR3 covers 9 residues. The ends were cut back, 2 bases at V and 10 bases at J, with 3 bases in the middle. Germline lookup yields CDR1 DFQATT and CDR2 SNEGSKA (reference sequence). The CDR3 region has the DNA TGCAGTGCTAGATCCCCCCAGCATTTT. It encodes CSARSPQHF.

This clonotype was observed many times. The CDR3 sequence: CAIPNSHSYEQYF. The CDR3 coding sequence is TGTGCCATCCCAAACTCACACTCCTACGAGCAGTACTTC. This chain connects TRBV12-3 or TRBV12-4 to TRBJ2-7; D is ambiguous. This CDR3 contains 13 residues. V dropped 10 bases and J dropped 0 bases, with 13 bases sitting between them.

The rearrangement links TRBV15 to TRBJ1-1; D is perhaps TRBD1 (5 bases). V dropped 3 bases and J dropped 2 bases, with 13 bases sitting between them. Germline CDR1 and CDR2: LNHNV and YYDKDF (reference sequence). The CDR3 totals 15 residues. The DNA for the CDR3 is TGTGCCACCAGCAGTATAAAGACAGAAAACACTGAAGCTTTCTTT. This encodes CATSSIKTENTEAFF.

The chain uses TRBV20-1 and TRBJ2-5; tentative D call: TRBD1 (5 bases). This CDR3 spans 14 amino acids. CDR1 is DFQATT and CDR2 is SNEGSKA in the germline V gene (reference sequence). The ends were cut back, 0 bases at V and 3 bases at J, with 11 bases in the middle. CDR3 bases: TGCAGTGCTAGAGATTTGACAGCGAAAGAGACCCAGTACTTC. It codes for CSARDLTAKETQYF.

This clonotype has a count of ten or more. V and J are TRBV19 and TRBJ2-6, with D perhaps assigned TRBD1 or TRBD2 (5 bases each). CDR3 size: 15 residues. V lost 1 base, J lost 4 bases, and 8 bases lay in between. The germline gives CDR1 LNHDA, CDR2 SQIVND (reference sequence). CDR3 residues: CASSIAGAGANVLTF. The CDR3 region has the DNA TGTGCCAGTAGTATAGCCGGGGCCGGGGCCAACGTCCTGACTTTC. The whole variable domain, filled in from reference TRBV19 and TRBJ2-6, reads DGGITQSPKYLFRKEGQNVTLSCEQNLNHDAMYWYRQDPGQGLRLIYYSQIVNDFQKGDIAEGYSVSREKKESFPLTVTSAQKNPTAFYLCASSIAGAGANVLTFGAGSRLTVL.

The chain combines TRBV9 with TRBJ1-2; 7 nucleotides line up with TRBD1. CDR3 length: 15 amino acids. Unmatched junction bases numbered 11, after V lost 4 bases and J lost 5 bases. Looked up from germline, CDR1 is SGDLS and CDR2 is YYNGEE. The DNA of the CDR3 is TGTGCCAGCAGCTTCGCAGGGGGGGCTGGGTATGGCTACACCTTC. Its protein product is CASSFAGGAGYGYTF.

The table lists this clonotype with a few counts. The chain has TRBV24-1 and TRBJ2-7; no firm D call. The CDR3 is 14 amino acids. Trimming took off 5 bases at V and 6 bases at J, with 16 bases between the two ends. Germline V gene lookup returns CDR1 KGHDR and CDR2 SFDVKD. The CDR3 region is CATSAGPGRGEQYF. CDR3 nucleotides: TGTGCCACCAGTGCCGGCCCTGGACGAGGCGAGCAGTACTTC.

This sequence joins TRBV7-4 and TRBJ1-6; possibly TRBD1 for D (6 bases). The germline V gene has CDR1 SGHVT and CDR2 SQSDAQ. This CDR3 is built from 15 residues. V shed 5 bases and J shed 7 bases, with 15 bases lying between them. CDR3 in DNA: TGTGCCAGCAGCCATGTGGGCCAGGGGAATTCACCCCTCCACTTT. Its translation: CASSHVGQGNSPLHF.

This clonotype showed up just a few times. The chain has TRBV10-3 and TRBJ1-5; the D is unclear. This CDR3 comprises 12 residues. V lost 0 bases to trimming and J lost 6 bases, with 3 bases between them. Germline V gene lookup returns CDR1 ENHRY and CDR2 SYGVKD. CDR3 nucleotides: TGTGCCATCAGTGAGTCGGCTCAGCCCCAGCATTTT. This translates into CAISESAQPQHF.

This clonotype was counted many times. The V call is TRBV19, the J call TRBJ2-7; 9 bases align to TRBD2. Looked up from germline, CDR1 is LNHDA and CDR2 is SQIVND (reference sequence). The V and J ends lost 6 bases and 7 bases, in that order; junction bases with no gene match: 13. CDR3 size: 15 residues. CDR3 bases: TGTGCCAGTAGGACAACGACTAGCGGTCGAGAAGAGCAGTACTTC. Translated: CASRTTTSGREEQYF.

This clonotype was recorded at least ten times. The CDR3 protein is CASSSRVASNQPQHF. The CDR3 DNA is TGTGCCAGCAGCTCGAGGGTTGCGAGCAATCAGCCCCAGCATTTT. The chain has TRBV7-2 and TRBJ1-5; D gene uncertain. From germline, CDR1 is SGHTA and CDR2 FQGNSA. The CDR3 contains 15 residues. The V end lost 4 bases, the J end lost 1 base, and 11 bases lay between the germline ends.